This T cell receptor (beta chain) was identified during a study of beta chain features in type 1 diabetes. Across the study: There was similarity between patients and healthy donors in age, gender and cell yields.

The entirety of the isolated RNA underwent reverse transcription, so expressed TCRB transcripts were sequenced. Only in-frame clones appear in the TCRdb table, and some are missing; sequencing was by immunoSEQ multiplex PCR. Of around 500,000 clones in the sample, about 10% were seen once. Germline CDR1 and CDR2: LGHNA and YSLEER. Trimming took off 0 bases at V and 4 bases at J, with 10 bases between the two ends. This CDR3 has 14 residues. This clone has ten or more counts. This chain connects TRBV4-3 to TRBJ2-7; tentative D call: TRBD1 (5 bases). This receptor was obtained from a woman under 30 in good health. The sample taken for sequencing was naive CD4+ T cells from blood. The CDR3 here is CASSQDIRAYEQYV. In DNA form, the CDR3 reads TGCGCCAGCAGCCAAGATATCAGGGCATACGAGCAGTACGTC.